This TCR beta chain was sequenced during a study of regulatory T cells in long-lasting Graves disease. Broader study findings: Accuracy was possibly reduced by small sample size. With persistent disease, TRBV28, TRBJ1-2 and TRBJ2-5 were the favored segments.

Combining iRepertoire HTBI primers with Arm-PCR of CDR3 regions, the authors built TCR beta libraries. A single record per CDR3 protein comes from TCRdb applying MiXCR to the multiplex PCR reads. This sample has roughly 510,000 distinct CDR3 sequences, with 15% to 20% found just once. This clonotype was picked up a small number of times. Its target is not known. Time point: newly diagnosed GD, antithyroid drugs for less than 3 months. The TCR library was made from RNA extracted from PBMCs. CDR3 length: 15 amino acids. V was clipped by 8 bases and J by 6 bases; unmatched bases: 6. Germline CDR1 reads MNHEY; CDR2 reads SVGEGT. The same specimen was also included in a second study, on T cells in Graves' hyperthyroidism and ophthalmopathy. That source notes: RT-PCR in the first round (using the HTBI primer set) targeted the TCR CDR3.

The chain has TRBV6-2 or TRBV6-3 and TRBJ2-2; 13 positions agree with TRBD2. This clonotype originated in a man between 18 and 29 years old with Graves disease. The material was peripheral blood mononuclear cells (PBMCs), obtained at new diagnosis, from a patient treated with antithyroid drugs. CDR3 coding DNA: TGTGCCAGCTTTACCGGGACTAGCGGGGCCGGGGAGCTGTTTTTT. Its protein is CASFTGTSGAGELFF.